This TCR beta chain comes out of a study of cytomegalovirus exposure and HLA in healthy donors. Findings and limits, study-wide: As a later analysis showed, a missense DCLRE1C variant was linked to trimming of TCR beta V- and J-genes. Near-uniform donor sequencing depth was presumed by presence/absence analyses.

In germline, CDR1 is SGHRS, CDR2 YFSETQ. This CDR3 is built from 15 residues. The V end was cut by 4 bases, the J end by 0 bases, with 13 bases between. Donors were ostensibly healthy at sampling, although undocumented immune exposures were probable. As for this clone: Its matching antigen is unknown.

The PCR had 60 Vbeta and 13 Jbeta primers. Assay used: immunoSEQ multiplex PCR; TCRdb lists only in-frame clones, some missing. The data show fewer than 200,000 clones, with roughly 84% seen just once and around 1.5% held by the top ten. Source material: PBMCs. The chain links TRBV5-1 to TRBJ2-5; possibly TRBD1 for D (6 bases). The receptor was isolated from a male donor in good health and CMV-seronegative. CDR3: CASSGGQGHQETQYF. CDR3 DNA: TGCGCCAGCAGCGGTGGTCAGGGGCACCAAGAGACCCAGTACTTC.